The rows below give T cell receptor beta chains drawn from one sample of a study of blood T cell repertoires in COVID-19. The table came from immunoSEQ multiplex PCR; TCRdb's copy has only in-frame clones and leaves some out. Of around 300,000 clones in the sample, roughly 90% were seen once. The sequencing sample was made of peripheral blood. The receptor set was obtained from a woman aged 45-65 years with active or convalescent COVID-19. The CDR3 runs from the conserved cysteine through the conserved F or W. Each record gives: CDR3 DNA, CDR3 protein, J gene, D gene, V gene, clone size, CDR3 length. The D gene is left open where the match is weak. For some rows the clone size is stated as once, few or many, or as a class when expanded; others skip it.

cdr3_nt: TGTGCCTGGAGTGTACTCTCCGCGGGAGGGTACAATGAGCAGTTCTTC
cdr3_aa: CAWSVLSAGGYNEQFF
j_call: TRBJ2-1
d_call: TRBD2
v_call: TRBV30
clone_size: .
cdr3_length: 16

cdr3_nt: TGTGCCAGCAGCTTAGCCGGGACTAGCGGGGGCACAGATACGCAGTATTTT
cdr3_aa: CASSLAGTSGGTDTQYF
j_call: TRBJ2-3
d_call: TRBD2
v_call: TRBV7-9
clone_size: .
cdr3_length: 17

cdr3_nt: TGTGCCAGCTCAATTGGACAGGGTCAGCCCCAGCATTTT
cdr3_aa: CASSIGQGQPQHF
j_call: TRBJ1-5
d_call: TRBD1
v_call: TRBV18
clone_size: .
cdr3_length: 13

cdr3_nt: TGTGCCAGCAGTGATCAAGGGGCGCCTAATGAAAAACTGTTTTTT
cdr3_aa: CASSDQGAPNEKLFF
j_call: TRBJ1-4
d_call: .
v_call: TRBV2
clone_size: .
cdr3_length: 15

cdr3_nt: TGTGCCAGCAGGGGAGGATGGACTGAAGCTTTCTTT
cdr3_aa: CASRGGWTEAFF
j_call: TRBJ1-1
d_call: .
v_call: TRBV28
clone_size: .
cdr3_length: 12

cdr3_nt: TGTGCCAGCAGTTTATTACAGGGACACAATGAGCAGTTCTTC
cdr3_aa: CASSLLQGHNEQFF
j_call: TRBJ2-1
d_call: .
v_call: TRBV27
clone_size: .
cdr3_length: 14

cdr3_nt: TGTGCCAGCAGCCCCCGGGGGGGCGCCTACGAGCAGTACTTC
cdr3_aa: CASSPRGGAYEQYF
j_call: TRBJ2-7
d_call: TRBD2
v_call: TRBV5-4
clone_size: .
cdr3_length: 14

cdr3_nt: TGTGCCAGCACCCCGGGGAGAAATCAGCCCCAGCATTTT
cdr3_aa: CASTPGRNQPQHF
j_call: TRBJ1-5
d_call: .
v_call: TRBV2
clone_size: .
cdr3_length: 13

cdr3_nt: TGTGCCAGCAGCTTACTCGGGGGGGGTAATTCACCCCTCCACTTT
cdr3_aa: CASSLLGGGNSPLHF
j_call: TRBJ1-6
d_call: .
v_call: TRBV7-2
clone_size: .
cdr3_length: 15

cdr3_nt: TGTGCCAGCAGGCTAACCACCTCGATGTATAATTCACCCCTCCACTTT
cdr3_aa: CASRLTTSMYNSPLHF
j_call: TRBJ1-6
d_call: .
v_call: TRBV11-2
clone_size: once
cdr3_length: 16

cdr3_nt: TGTGCCAGCAGTTACCGTGAGCGGGAATTCCCCGGGGAGCAGTTCTTC
cdr3_aa: CASSYREREFPGEQFF
j_call: TRBJ2-1
d_call: TRBD2
v_call: TRBV6-5
clone_size: .
cdr3_length: 16

cdr3_nt: TGTGCCAGCAGTTTGACAGGGACCAACACTGAAGCTTTCTTT
cdr3_aa: CASSLTGTNTEAFF
j_call: TRBJ1-1
d_call: TRBD1
v_call: TRBV27
clone_size: .
cdr3_length: 14

cdr3_nt: TGTGCCAGCAGCGTAGATTCCGCGCTAAACACCATATATTTT
cdr3_aa: CASSVDSALNTIYF
j_call: TRBJ1-3
d_call: .
v_call: TRBV9
clone_size: .
cdr3_length: 14

cdr3_nt: TGTGCCATCAGTGAAGGGACAACGAACACTGAAGCTTTCTTT
cdr3_aa: CAISEGTTNTEAFF
j_call: TRBJ1-1
d_call: .
v_call: TRBV10-3
clone_size: .
cdr3_length: 14

cdr3_nt: TGTGCCAGCAGCAGCCGAGGGACTAGCGACTACGAGCAGTACTTC
cdr3_aa: CASSSRGTSDYEQYF
j_call: TRBJ2-7
d_call: TRBD2
v_call: TRBV28
clone_size: .
cdr3_length: 15

cdr3_nt: TGCGCCAGCAGCTTGATGCAGGGAACTTACGAGCAGTACTTC
cdr3_aa: CASSLMQGTYEQYF
j_call: TRBJ2-7
d_call: .
v_call: TRBV5-1
clone_size: .
cdr3_length: 14

cdr3_nt: TGTGCCAGCAGCTTAACAGTGGACAGGGGGCAGTCCTACGAGCAGTACTTC
cdr3_aa: CASSLTVDRGQSYEQYF
j_call: TRBJ2-7
d_call: TRBD1
v_call: TRBV7-9
clone_size: .
cdr3_length: 17

cdr3_nt: TGTGCCAGCAGTTTAGGACTTTCCATGAACACTGAAGCTTTCTTT
cdr3_aa: CASSLGLSMNTEAFF
j_call: TRBJ1-1
d_call: .
v_call: TRBV28
clone_size: .
cdr3_length: 15

cdr3_nt: TGTGCCAGCAAGGGTTTAGGACAGGGGACCGACGAGCAGTACTTC
cdr3_aa: CASKGLGQGTDEQYF
j_call: TRBJ2-7
d_call: TRBD1
v_call: TRBV10-3
clone_size: .
cdr3_length: 15

cdr3_nt: TGTGCCAGCGCATTACTAGCGGGAGGGCTCAATGAGCAGTTCTTC
cdr3_aa: CASALLAGGLNEQFF
j_call: TRBJ2-1
d_call: TRBD2
v_call: TRBV18
clone_size: .
cdr3_length: 15

cdr3_nt: TGTGCCACCAGCATACTTTTCGGGAGCTCCTACGAGCAGTACTTC
cdr3_aa: CATSILFGSSYEQYF
j_call: TRBJ2-7
d_call: .
v_call: TRBV15
clone_size: .
cdr3_length: 15

cdr3_nt: TGCGCCAGCAGCACGGCCGGGACTCGCGACTACAATGAGCAGTTCTTC
cdr3_aa: CASSTAGTRDYNEQFF
j_call: TRBJ2-1
d_call: .
v_call: TRBV5-1
clone_size: .
cdr3_length: 16